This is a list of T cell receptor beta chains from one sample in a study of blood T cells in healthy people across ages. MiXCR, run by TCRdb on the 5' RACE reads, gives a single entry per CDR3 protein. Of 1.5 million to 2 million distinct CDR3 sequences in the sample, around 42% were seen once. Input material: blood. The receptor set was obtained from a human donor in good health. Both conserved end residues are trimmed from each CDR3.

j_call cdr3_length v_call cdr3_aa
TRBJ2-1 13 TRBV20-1 SASEASGGYNEQF
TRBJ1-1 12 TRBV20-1 SARKRKMNTEAF
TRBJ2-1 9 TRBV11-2 ASSSYETQF
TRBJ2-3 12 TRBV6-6 ASSPSLSADTQY
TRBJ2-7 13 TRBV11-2 ASSTYSGQGYEQY
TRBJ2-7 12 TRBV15 ATQAGQGLYEQY
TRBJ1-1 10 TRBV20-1 SARAGDTEAF
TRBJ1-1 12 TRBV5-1 ASSLGPTNTEAF
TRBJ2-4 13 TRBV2 ASSATEGAKNIQY
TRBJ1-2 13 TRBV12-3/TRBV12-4 AGSLALGTTYGYT
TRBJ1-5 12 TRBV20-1 SAKVAHSNQPQH
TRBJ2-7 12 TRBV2 ASSEIGQAYEQY
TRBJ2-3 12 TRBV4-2 ASSRDGGIDTQY
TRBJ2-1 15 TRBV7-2 ASRRVAGGPPGNEQF
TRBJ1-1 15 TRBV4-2 ASSQFLGTGTFTEAF
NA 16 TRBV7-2 ASSLPSRGGFRSYEQY
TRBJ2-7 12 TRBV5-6 ASSFDRISYEQY
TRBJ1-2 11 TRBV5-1 ASSRTAGYGYT
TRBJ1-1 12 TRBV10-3 AIRTGTLNTEAF
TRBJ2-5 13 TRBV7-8 ASRLGASGPQTQY
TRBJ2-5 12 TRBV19 ASSQLSLRETQY
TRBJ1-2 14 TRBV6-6 ASSYQWTGGEDGYT
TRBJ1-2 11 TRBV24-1 AIAEGQFYGYT